These T cell receptor beta chains were read from a single sample in a study of T-cell memory formation after mild COVID-19. TCRdb re-analysed the 5' RACE reads in MiXCR, keeping a single row per CDR3 protein. Of some 450,000 distinct CDR3 sequences in the sample, 20% were seen once. Sequences were obtained from PBMCs or a T cell subset sorted from them (not recorded which). The receptor set was obtained from an adult woman who had mild COVID-19 (a few samples of this study predate the infection). Cell type and time point are not known. Both conserved end residues are part of each CDR3. D genes are given only for firm matches. Clone size is not always given. Where it is, it says once, few, many or a class for expanded clones.

J: TRBJ2-5
D: TRBD1
V: TRBV6-6
size: -
CDR3: CASRQGAQETQYF
DNA: TGTGCCAGCAGACAGGGGGCCCAAGAGACCCAGTACTTC

J: TRBJ2-7
D: -
V: TRBV12-3/TRBV12-4
size: many
CDR3: CASNRFGSYEQYF
DNA: TGTGCCAGCAACCGGTTTGGCTCCTACGAGCAGTACTTC

J: TRBJ1-1
D: -
V: TRBV7-2
size: few
CDR3: CASSLGAVVGLNTEAFF
DNA: TGTGCCAGCAGCCTTGGGGCAGTTGTGGGTCTGAACACTGAAGCTTTCTTT

J: TRBJ2-2
D: TRBD2
V: TRBV5-1
size: few
CDR3: CASGGDSDTGELFF
DNA: TGCGCCAGCGGGGGGGATTCGGACACCGGGGAGCTGTTTTTT

J: TRBJ2-3
D: TRBD2
V: TRBV19
size: -
CDR3: CASSILAGVSTDTQYF
DNA: TGTGCCAGTAGTATTTTAGCGGGAGTCTCGACAGATACGCAGTATTTT

J: TRBJ2-5
D: -
V: TRBV5-4
size: few
CDR3: CASCSGGGSQETQYF
DNA: TGTGCCAGCTGCTCCGGGGGAGGTAGCCAAGAGACCCAGTACTTC

J: TRBJ2-4
D: TRBD1
V: TRBV4-2
size: few
CDR3: CASSQDRWGPRTGGMYIQYF
DNA: TGTGCCAGCAGCCAAGACCGCTGGGGGCCACGGACAGGGGGAATGTACATTCAGTACTTC

J: TRBJ1-5
D: -
V: TRBV6-1
size: few
CDR3: CASSEPRGGVSNQPQHF
DNA: TGTGCCAGCAGTGAACCGAGGGGAGGGGTTAGCAATCAGCCCCAGCATTTT

J: TRBJ1-2
D: -
V: TRBV29-1
size: -
CDR3: CSVERGTPYGYTF
DNA: TGCAGCGTTGAGAGGGGGACACCCTATGGCTACACCTTC

J: TRBJ2-5
D: -
V: TRBV2
size: -
CDR3: CASSEWLPSGETQYF
DNA: TGTGCCAGCAGTGAATGGTTGCCCTCTGGGGAGACCCAGTACTTC

J: TRBJ1-1
D: -
V: TRBV6-5
size: few
CDR3: CASSYSSTGYTEAFF
DNA: TGTGCCAGCAGTTACTCAAGTACAGGGTACACTGAAGCTTTCTTT

J: TRBJ1-2
D: -
V: TRBV20-1
size: -
CDR3: CSARAHQGHNYGYTF
DNA: TGCAGTGCTAGAGCCCACCAGGGTCATAACTATGGCTACACCTTC

J: TRBJ2-7
D: TRBD1
V: TRBV29-1
size: -
CDR3: CSVVGDRASIYEQYF
DNA: TGCAGCGTTGTGGGGGACAGGGCCTCCATCTACGAGCAGTACTTC

J: TRBJ2-7
D: TRBD1
V: TRBV12-3/TRBV12-4
size: -
CDR3: CASRRGGQGAGEQYF
DNA: TGTGCCAGTCGACGAGGGGGACAGGGGGCTGGCGAGCAGTACTTC

J: TRBJ2-1
D: TRBD2
V: TRBV5-6
size: few
CDR3: CASSLGLAGEDEQFF
DNA: TGTGCCAGCAGCTTAGGACTAGCGGGAGAGGATGAGCAGTTCTTC

J: TRBJ2-1
D: -
V: TRBV29-1
size: few
CDR3: CSGGRQGMNEQFF
DNA: TGCAGCGGAGGAAGGCAGGGTATGAATGAGCAGTTCTTC

J: TRBJ1-1
D: -
V: TRBV19
size: -
CDR3: CASSIQETTEAFF
DNA: TGTGCCAGTAGTATCCAGGAGACCACTGAAGCTTTCTTT

J: TRBJ2-3
D: -
V: TRBV7-7
size: -
CDR3: CASSWRPEDTQYF
DNA: TGTGCTAGCAGCTGGAGGCCTGAAGATACGCAGTATTTT

J: TRBJ2-7
D: -
V: TRBV3-1
size: -
CDR3: CASSQDGPYEQYF
DNA: TGTGCCAGCAGCCAAGATGGACCCTACGAGCAGTACTTC

J: TRBJ2-7
D: -
V: TRBV18
size: -
CDR3: CASSPAGVEQYF
DNA: TGTGCCAGCTCACCGGCAGGAGTTGAGCAGTACTTC

J: TRBJ1-4
D: TRBD1
V: TRBV7-8
size: many
CDR3: CASSTSHRGPIEKLFF
DNA: TGTGCCAGCAGCACCAGCCACAGGGGGCCGATTGAAAAACTGTTTTTT

J: TRBJ2-7
D: -
V: TRBV6-5
size: -
CDR3: CASSYSEKGEQYF
DNA: TGTGCCAGCAGTTACTCCGAGAAGGGCGAGCAGTACTTC

J: TRBJ2-1
D: -
V: TRBV6-4
size: -
CDR3: CASSVGRESGREQFF
DNA: TGTGCCAGCAGTGTTGGTAGGGAGAGCGGTCGAGAGCAGTTCTTC

J: TRBJ2-3
D: -
V: TRBV5-1
size: -
CDR3: CASSLERDGTDTQYF
DNA: TGCGCCAGCAGCTTGGAACGGGACGGCACAGATACGCAGTATTTT

J: TRBJ2-1
D: -
V: TRBV12-3/TRBV12-4
size: -
CDR3: CATMGTSSYNEQFF
DNA: TGTGCCACCATGGGAACGAGCTCCTACAATGAGCAGTTCTTC

J: TRBJ1-5
D: TRBD1
V: TRBV27
size: -
CDR3: CASKGQGINQPQHF
DNA: TGTGCCAGCAAGGGACAGGGTATCAATCAGCCCCAGCATTTT

J: TRBJ2-5
D: -
V: TRBV20-1
size: -
CDR3: CSASTGLGETQYF
DNA: TGCAGTGCTAGTACAGGGTTGGGAGAGACCCAGTACTTC

J: TRBJ1-4
D: TRBD1
V: TRBV14
size: few
CDR3: CASSPGQGLRNEKLFF
DNA: TGTGCCAGCAGCCCCGGACAGGGGTTACGGAATGAAAAACTGTTTTTT

J: TRBJ1-2
D: -
V: TRBV7-9
size: few
CDR3: CASSSPQGNGYTF
DNA: TGTGCCAGCAGCTCTCCTCAGGGAAATGGCTACACCTTC

J: TRBJ1-3
D: -
V: TRBV4-1
size: -
CDR3: CASSYTGGTIYF
DNA: TGCGCCAGCAGCTACACCGGCGGCACCATATATTTT